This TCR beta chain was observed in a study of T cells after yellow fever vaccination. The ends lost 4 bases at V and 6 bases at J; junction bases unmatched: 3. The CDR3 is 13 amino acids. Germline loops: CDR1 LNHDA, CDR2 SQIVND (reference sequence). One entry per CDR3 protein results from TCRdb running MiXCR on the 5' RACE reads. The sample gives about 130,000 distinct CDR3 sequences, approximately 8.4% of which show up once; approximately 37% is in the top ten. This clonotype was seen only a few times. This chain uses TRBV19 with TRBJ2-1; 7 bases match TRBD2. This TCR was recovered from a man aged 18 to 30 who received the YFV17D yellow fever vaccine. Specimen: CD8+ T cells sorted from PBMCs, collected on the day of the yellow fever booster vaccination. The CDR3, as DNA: TGTGCCAGTAGTACGGGACTACTCAATGAGCAGTTCTTC. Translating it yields CASSTGLLNEQFF.